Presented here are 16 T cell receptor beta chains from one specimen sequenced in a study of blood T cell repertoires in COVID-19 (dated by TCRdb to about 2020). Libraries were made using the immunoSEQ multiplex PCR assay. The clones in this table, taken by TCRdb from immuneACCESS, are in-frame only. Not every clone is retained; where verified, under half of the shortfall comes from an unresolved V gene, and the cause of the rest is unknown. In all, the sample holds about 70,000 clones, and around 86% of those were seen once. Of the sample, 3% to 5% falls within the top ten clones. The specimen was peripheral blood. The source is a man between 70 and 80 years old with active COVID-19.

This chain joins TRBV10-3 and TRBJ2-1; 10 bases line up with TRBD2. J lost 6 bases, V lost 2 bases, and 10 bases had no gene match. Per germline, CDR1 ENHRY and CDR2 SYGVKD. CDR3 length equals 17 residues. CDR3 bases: TGTGCCATCAGTGAGGGGGCTAGCGGGAGTTCTCCCAATGAGCAGTTCTTC. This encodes CAISEGASGSSPNEQFF.

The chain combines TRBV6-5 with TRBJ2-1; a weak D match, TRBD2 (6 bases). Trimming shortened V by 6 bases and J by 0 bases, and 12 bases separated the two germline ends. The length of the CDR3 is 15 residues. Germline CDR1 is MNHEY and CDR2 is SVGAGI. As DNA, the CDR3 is TGTGCCAGCAGCAAGGGACTGGCCTCCTACAATGAGCAGTTCTTC. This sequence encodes CASSKGLASYNEQFF.

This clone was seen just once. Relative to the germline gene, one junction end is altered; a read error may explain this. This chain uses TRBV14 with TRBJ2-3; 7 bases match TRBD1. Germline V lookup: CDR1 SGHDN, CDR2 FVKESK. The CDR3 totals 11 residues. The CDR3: CASSQLHRGPF. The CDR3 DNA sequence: TGTGCCAGCAGCCAACTCCACAGGGGCCCTTTT. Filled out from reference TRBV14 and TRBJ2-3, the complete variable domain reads EAGVTQFPSHSVIEKGQTVTLRCDPISGHDNLYWYRRVMGKEIKFLLHFVKESKQDESGMPNNRFLAERTGGTYSTLKVQPAELEDSGVYFCASSQLHRGPFGPGTRLTVL.

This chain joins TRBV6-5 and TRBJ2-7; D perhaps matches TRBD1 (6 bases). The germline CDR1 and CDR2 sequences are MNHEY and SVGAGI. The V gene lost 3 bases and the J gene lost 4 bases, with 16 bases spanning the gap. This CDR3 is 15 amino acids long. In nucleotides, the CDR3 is TGTGCCAGCAGTTATACTAGGGGGACGGTTTACGAGCAGTACTTC. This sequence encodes CASSYTRGTVYEQYF.

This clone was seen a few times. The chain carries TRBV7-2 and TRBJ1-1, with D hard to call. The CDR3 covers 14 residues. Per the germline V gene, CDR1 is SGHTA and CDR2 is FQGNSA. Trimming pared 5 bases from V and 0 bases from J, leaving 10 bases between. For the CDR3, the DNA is TGTGCCAGCAGCGCCGGACTCCTGAACACTGAAGCTTTCTTT. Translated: CASSAGLLNTEAFF.

CDR3 in amino acids: CASELGVGPTDTQYF. CDR3 nucleotides: TGTGCCAGCGAGCTAGGGGTGGGGCCCACAGATACGCAGTATTTT. This chain uses TRBV2 with TRBJ2-3, with D maybe TRBD1 (5 bases). Germline-derived CDR1 and CDR2 are SNHLY and FYNNEI. The CDR3 is 15 residues long. The V gene lost 8 bases and the J gene lost 2 bases, with 17 bases spanning the gap.

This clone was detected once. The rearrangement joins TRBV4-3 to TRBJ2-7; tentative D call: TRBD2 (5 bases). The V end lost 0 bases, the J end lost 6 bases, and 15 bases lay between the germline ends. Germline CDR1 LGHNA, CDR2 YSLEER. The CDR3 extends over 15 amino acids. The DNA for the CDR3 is TGCGCCAGCAGCCAAGATGGTACTAGGGTTGGCGAGCAGTACTTC. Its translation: CASSQDGTRVGEQYF.

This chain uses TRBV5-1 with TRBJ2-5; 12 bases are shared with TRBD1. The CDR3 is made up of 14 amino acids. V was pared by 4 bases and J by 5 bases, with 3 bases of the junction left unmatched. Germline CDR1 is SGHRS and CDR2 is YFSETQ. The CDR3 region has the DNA TGCGCCAGCAGCGGGACAGGGGGCCGGGAGACCCAGTACTTC. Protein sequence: CASSGTGGRETQYF.

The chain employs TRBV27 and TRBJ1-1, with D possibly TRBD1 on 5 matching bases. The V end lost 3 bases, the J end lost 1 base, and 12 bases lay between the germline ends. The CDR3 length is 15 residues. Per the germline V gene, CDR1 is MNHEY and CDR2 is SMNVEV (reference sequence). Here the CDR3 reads CASSLGKGPNTEAFF. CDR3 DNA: TGTGCCAGCAGTTTGGGGAAGGGGCCGAACACTGAAGCTTTCTTT.

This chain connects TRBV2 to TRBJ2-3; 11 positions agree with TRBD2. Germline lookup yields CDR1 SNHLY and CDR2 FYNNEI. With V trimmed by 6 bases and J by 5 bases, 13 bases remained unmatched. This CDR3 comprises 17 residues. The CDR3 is CASRERTTGTSGDTQYF. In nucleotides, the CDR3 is TGTGCCAGCAGGGAAAGAACCACCGGGACTAGCGGAGATACGCAGTATTTT.

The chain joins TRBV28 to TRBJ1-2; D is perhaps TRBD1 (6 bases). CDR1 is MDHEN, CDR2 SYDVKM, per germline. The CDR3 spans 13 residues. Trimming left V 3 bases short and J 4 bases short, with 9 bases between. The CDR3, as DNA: TGTGCCAGCAGTTTCAGGGGCCCCTATGGCTACACCTTC. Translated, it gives CASSFRGPYGYTF.

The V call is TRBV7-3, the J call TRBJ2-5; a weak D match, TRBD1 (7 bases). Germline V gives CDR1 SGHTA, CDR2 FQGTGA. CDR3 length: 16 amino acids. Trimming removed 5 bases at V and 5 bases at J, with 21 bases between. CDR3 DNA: TGTGCCAGCAGCCCCGGGGACAGACACCGGGGGGAGACCCAGTACTTC. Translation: CASSPGDRHRGETQYF.

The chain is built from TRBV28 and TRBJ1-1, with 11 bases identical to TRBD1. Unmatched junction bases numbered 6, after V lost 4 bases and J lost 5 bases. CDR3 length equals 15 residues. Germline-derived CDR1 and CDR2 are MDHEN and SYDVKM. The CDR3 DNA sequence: TGTGCCAGCAGTTGGGGACAGGGGGGAGAAACTGAAGCTTTCTTT. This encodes CASSWGQGGETEAFF.

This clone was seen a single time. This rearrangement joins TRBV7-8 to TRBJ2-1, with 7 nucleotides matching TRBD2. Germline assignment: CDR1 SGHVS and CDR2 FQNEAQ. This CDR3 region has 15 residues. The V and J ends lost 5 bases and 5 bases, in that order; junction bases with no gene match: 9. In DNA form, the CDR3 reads TGTGCCAGCAGCCCCCTGGGGGGGTCCCACAATGAGCAGTTCTTC. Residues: CASSPLGGSHNEQFF.

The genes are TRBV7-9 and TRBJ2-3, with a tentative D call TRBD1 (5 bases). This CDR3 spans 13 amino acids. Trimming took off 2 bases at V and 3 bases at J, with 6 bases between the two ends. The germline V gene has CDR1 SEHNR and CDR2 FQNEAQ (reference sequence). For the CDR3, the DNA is TGTGCCAGCAGCTTACGACAGACAGATACGCAGTATTTT. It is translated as CASSLRQTDTQYF.

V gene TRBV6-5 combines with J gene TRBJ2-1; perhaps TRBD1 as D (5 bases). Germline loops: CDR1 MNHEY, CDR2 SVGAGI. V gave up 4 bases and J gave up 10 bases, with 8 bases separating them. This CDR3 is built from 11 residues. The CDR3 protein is CASSLGPEQFF. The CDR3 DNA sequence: TGTGCCAGCAGTTTGGGGCCCGAGCAGTTCTTC.